Included here is one TCR beta chain sequence, with context. This sample is drawn from a study of T-cell reconstitution after alpha-beta-depleted transplantation in children. TCRbeta library preparation incorporated unique molecular identifiers. TCRdb re-called the PCR reads through MiXCR, storing one row per CDR3 protein. The table shows 440,000 or so distinct CDR3 sequences, with roughly 43% occurring only once. V was clipped by 2 bases and J by 8 bases, with 18 bases between them. Germline V gene sequence: CDR1 MDHEN, CDR2 SYDVKM. This CDR3 is 16 amino acids long. The sequence was collected from a girl aged 2-10 years with aplastic anemia, due to receive a stem cell transplant. The genes are TRBV28 and TRBJ1-4; no firm D call. Sequences were derived from PBMCs, sampled before TCRalphabeta/CD19-depleted stem cell transplant. CDR3 in DNA: TGTGCCAGCAGTTTAATTCTTGGAGGGCGTTCGGAAAAACTGTTTTTT. Encoded protein: CASSLILGGRSEKLFF.